This T cell receptor beta chain is drawn from a study of T cell repertoires in cytomegalovirus infection. Overall study: Recently identified HLA-C-restricted and well-studied HLA-B-restricted CMV epitopes were used. CMV infection plus the matching HLA type was flagged by public TCR beta signatures.

Via MiXCR, TCRdb re-called the reads, giving one row per CDR3 protein. Of hundreds of thousands of distinct CDR3 sequences detected, about 33% appear once; the ten largest clones hold around 11%. The length of the CDR3 is 15 residues. V was pared by 5 bases and J by 0 bases, with 12 bases between. Study findings and constraints: Cumulated frequencies of public TCR beta families served to identify carriers of CMV plus the relevant HLA. Clonotypes of TCR beta that were HLA-C-restricted and CMV-specific dominated the ex vivo response.

As for this clonotype: What it binds is unknown.

This chain links TRBV7-1 with TRBJ2-3; no firm D call. Being an ORF, TRBV7-1 has a function that is uncertain. This receptor was obtained from a human donor in good health (CMV status not recorded). Some clones in this sample may be carry-over from other donors' samples. Sequenced here: cultured CD8+ T cells from PBMCs, sampled from culture after CMV antigen stimulation. The CDR3 nucleotides read TGTGCCAGCAGCCTGACAAGATCTAGCACAGATACGCAGTATTTT. Translation gives CASSLTRSSTDTQYF.